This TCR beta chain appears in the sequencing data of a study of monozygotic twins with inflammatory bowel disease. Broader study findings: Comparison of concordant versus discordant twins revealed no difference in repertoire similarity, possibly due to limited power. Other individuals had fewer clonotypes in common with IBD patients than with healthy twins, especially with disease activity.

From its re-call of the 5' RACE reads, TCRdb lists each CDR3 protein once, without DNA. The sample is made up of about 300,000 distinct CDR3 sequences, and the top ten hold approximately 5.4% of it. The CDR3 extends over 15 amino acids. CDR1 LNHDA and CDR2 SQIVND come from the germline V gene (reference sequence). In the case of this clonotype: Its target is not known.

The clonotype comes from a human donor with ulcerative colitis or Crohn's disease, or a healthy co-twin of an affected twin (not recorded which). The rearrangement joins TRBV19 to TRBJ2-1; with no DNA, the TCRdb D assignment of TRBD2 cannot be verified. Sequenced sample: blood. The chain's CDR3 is CASSRGLAVGNEQFF.